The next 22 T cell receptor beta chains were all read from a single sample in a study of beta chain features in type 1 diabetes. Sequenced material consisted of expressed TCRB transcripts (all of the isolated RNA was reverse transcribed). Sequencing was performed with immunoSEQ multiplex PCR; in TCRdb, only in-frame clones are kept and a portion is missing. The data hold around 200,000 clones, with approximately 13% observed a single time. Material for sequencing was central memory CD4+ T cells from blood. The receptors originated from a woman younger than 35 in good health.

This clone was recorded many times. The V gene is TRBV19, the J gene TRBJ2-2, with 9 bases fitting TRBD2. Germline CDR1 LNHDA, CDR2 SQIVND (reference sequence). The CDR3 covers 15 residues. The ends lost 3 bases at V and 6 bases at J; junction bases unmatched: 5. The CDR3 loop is CASSIHSGSAGELFF. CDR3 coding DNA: TGTGCCAGTAGTATCCATAGCGGGAGTGCCGGGGAGCTGTTTTTT.

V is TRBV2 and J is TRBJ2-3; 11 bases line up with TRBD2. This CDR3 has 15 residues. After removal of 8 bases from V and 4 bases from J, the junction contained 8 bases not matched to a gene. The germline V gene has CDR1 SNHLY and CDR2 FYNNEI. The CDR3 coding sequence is TGTGCCAGCGGGATTCGGGGACTAGCGGCAGATACGCAGTATTTT. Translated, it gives CASGIRGLAADTQYF.

CDR3 coding DNA: TGTGCCAGCAGCCAATGGACTAGCGGGAGAAATGAGCAGTTCTTC. Protein product: CASSQWTSGRNEQFF. The V and J genes are TRBV14 and TRBJ2-1, with 13 bases lining up with TRBD2. V was clipped by 2 bases and J by 7 bases; unmatched bases: 2. The CDR3 is 15 residues long. Per the germline V gene, CDR1 is SGHDN and CDR2 is FVKESK.

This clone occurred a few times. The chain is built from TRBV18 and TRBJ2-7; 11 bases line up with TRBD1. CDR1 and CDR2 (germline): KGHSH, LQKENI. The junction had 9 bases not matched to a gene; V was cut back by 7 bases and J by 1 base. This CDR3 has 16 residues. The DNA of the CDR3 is TGTGCCAGCTGGGCCTCCGGACAGGGGGCATCCTACGAGCAGTACTTC. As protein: CASWASGQGASYEQYF.

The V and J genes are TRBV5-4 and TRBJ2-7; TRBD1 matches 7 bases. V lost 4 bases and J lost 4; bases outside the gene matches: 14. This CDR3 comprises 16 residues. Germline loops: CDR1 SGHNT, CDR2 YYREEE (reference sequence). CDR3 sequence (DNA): TGTGCCAGCAGCCTAACCCCTTCCGACAGGGAGTACGAGCAGTACTTC. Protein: CASSLTPSDREYEQYF.

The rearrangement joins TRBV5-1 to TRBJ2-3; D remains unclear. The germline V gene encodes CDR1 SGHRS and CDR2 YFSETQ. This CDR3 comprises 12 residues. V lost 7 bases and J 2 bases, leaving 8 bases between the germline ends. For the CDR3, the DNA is TGCGCCAGCGCCGAGCCCACAGATACGCAGTATTTT. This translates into CASAEPTDTQYF.

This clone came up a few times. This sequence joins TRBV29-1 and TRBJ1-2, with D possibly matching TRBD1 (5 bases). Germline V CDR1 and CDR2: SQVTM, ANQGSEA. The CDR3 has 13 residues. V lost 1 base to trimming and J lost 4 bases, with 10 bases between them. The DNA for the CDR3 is TGCAGCGTTGAAGTGCGGGACGGCTATGGCTACACCTTC. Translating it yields CSVEVRDGYGYTF.

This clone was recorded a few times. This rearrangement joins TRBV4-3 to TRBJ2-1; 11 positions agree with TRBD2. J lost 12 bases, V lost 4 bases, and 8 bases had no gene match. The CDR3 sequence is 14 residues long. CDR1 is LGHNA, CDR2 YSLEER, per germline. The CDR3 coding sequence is TGCGCCAGCAGCCTCAAAAGAGGGACTAGCGGGCAGTTCTTC. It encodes CASSLKRGTSGQFF.

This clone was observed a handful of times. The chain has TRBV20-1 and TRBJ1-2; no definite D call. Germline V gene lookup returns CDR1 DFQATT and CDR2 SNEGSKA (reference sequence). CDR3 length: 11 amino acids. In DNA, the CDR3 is TGCGGTCACATACCTAACTATGGCTACACCTTC. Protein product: CGHIPNYGYTF.

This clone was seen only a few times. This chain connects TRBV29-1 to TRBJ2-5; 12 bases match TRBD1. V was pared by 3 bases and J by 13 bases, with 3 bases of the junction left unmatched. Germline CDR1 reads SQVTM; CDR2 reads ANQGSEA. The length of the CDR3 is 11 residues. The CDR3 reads CSVDGTGGVYF. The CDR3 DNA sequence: TGCAGCGTTGATGGGACAGGGGGCGTGTACTTC. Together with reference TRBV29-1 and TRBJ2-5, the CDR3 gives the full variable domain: SAVISQKPSRDICQRGTSLTIQCQVDSQVTMMFWYRQQPGQSLTLIATANQGSEATYESGFVIDKFPISRPNLTFSTLTVSNMSPEDSSIYLCSVDGTGGVYFGPGTRLLVL.

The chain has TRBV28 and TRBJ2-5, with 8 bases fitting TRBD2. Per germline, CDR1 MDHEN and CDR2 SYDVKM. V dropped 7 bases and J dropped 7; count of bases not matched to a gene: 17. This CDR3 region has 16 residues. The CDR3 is CASNPGGNAGGMTQYF. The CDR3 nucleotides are TGTGCCAGCAACCCCGGGGGAAACGCGGGAGGTATGACCCAGTACTTC.

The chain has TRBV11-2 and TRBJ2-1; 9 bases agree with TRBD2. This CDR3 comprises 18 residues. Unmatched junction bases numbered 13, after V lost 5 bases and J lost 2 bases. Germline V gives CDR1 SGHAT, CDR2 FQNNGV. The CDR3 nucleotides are TGTGCCAGCAGCCGCGGGGGCGGGAGGGCCAGAACCTACAATGAGCAGTTCTTC. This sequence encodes CASSRGGGRARTYNEQFF.

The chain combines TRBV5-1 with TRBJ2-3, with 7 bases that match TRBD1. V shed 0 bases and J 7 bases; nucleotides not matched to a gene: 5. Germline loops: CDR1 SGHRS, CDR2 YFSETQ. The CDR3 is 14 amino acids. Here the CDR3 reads CASSLAGQANTQYF. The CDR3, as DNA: TGCGCCAGCAGCTTGGCCGGACAGGCCAATACGCAGTATTTT.

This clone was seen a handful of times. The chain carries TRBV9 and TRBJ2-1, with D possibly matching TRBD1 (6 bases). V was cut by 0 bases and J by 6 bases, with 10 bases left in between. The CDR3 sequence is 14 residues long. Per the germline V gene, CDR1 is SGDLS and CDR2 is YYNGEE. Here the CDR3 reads CASSVDGGFNEQFF. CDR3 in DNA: TGTGCCAGCAGCGTAGATGGGGGCTTCAATGAGCAGTTCTTC.

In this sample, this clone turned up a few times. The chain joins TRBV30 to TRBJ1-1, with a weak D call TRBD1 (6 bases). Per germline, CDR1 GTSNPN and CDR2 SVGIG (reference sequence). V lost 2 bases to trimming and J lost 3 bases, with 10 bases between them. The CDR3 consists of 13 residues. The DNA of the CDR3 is TGTGCCTGGAGTCTCAGGGGCTACACTGAAGCTTTCTTT. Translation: CAWSLRGYTEAFF.

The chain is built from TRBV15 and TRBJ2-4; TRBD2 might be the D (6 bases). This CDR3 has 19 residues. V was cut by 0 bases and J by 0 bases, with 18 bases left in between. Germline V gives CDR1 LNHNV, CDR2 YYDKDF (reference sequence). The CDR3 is CATSRDRGGAGRAKNIQYF. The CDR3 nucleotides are TGTGCCACCAGCAGAGATCGGGGCGGGGCCGGGAGAGCCAAAAACATTCAGTACTTC.

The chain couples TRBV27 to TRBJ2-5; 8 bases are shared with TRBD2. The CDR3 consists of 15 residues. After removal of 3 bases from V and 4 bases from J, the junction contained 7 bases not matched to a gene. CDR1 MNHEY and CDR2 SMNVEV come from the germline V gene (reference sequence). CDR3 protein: CASSLSGRARETQYF. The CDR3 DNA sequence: TGTGCCAGCAGTTTGTCCGGGAGGGCCCGAGAGACCCAGTACTTC.

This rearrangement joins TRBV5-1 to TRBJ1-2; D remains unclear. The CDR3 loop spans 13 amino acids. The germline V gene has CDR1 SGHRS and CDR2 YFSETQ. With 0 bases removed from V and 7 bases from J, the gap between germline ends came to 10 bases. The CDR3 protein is CASSLGVFAGYTF. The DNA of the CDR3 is TGCGCCAGCAGCTTGGGAGTATTCGCTGGCTACACCTTC. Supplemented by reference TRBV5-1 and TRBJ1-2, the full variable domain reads KAGVTQTPRYLIKTRGQQVTLSCSPISGHRSVSWYQQTPGQGLQFLFEYFSETQRNKGNFPGRFSGRQFSNSRSEMNVSTLELGDSALYLCASSLGVFAGYTFGSGTRLTVV.

In nucleotides, the CDR3 is TGTGCCAGCAGCGCCGGACTAGCGGGAGCAGCAGATACGCAGTATTTT. Amino acid sequence: CASSAGLAGAADTQYF. The chain links TRBV9 to TRBJ2-3; 13 positions agree with TRBD2. CDR1 and CDR2 (germline): SGDLS, YYNGEE. The junction had 5 bases not matched to a gene; V was cut back by 3 bases and J by 4 bases. The CDR3 is made up of 16 amino acids.

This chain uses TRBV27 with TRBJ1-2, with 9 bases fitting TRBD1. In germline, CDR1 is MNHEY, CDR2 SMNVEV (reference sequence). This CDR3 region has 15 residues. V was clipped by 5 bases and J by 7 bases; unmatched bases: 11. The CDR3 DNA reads TGTGCCAGCAGTCCGGGACAGGGTGCCATCTCTGGCTACACCTTC. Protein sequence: CASSPGQGAISGYTF.

The CDR3, as DNA: TGTGCCAGCAAAGGGGGTGGGAGCAATCAGCCCCAGCATTTT. Translating it yields CASKGGGSNQPQHF. The chain recombines TRBV2 with TRBJ1-5; possible D gene TRBD1, 6 bases. V lost 7 bases and J lost 1, with 11 bases in between. CDR1 is SNHLY, CDR2 FYNNEI, per germline. The CDR3 extends over 14 amino acids.

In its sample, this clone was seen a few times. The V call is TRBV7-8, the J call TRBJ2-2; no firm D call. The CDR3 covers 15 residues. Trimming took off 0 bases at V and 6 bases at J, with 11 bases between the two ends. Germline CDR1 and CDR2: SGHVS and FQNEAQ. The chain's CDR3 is CASSLAPGLSGELFF. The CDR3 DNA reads TGTGCCAGCAGCTTAGCGCCGGGTTTGTCCGGGGAGCTGTTTTTT.